The clone carrying this T cell receptor beta chain has a handful of counts. Its antigen is currently unknown. This sample was taken from a study of memory CD4+ T cells and cytomegalovirus serostatus. Study overall: Donors were healthy Belgian adults, about ten CMV seropositive and 20 to 25 seronegative. Study outcomes and limitations: About 40% of the roughly 160 known CMV-associated TCRbeta sequences appeared in CD4+ memory.

Single viable CD3+CD4+CD8-CD45RO+ cells were sorted as the memory CD4+ T cells. Positive selection with CD4 microbeads enriched total CD4+ T cells. Germline CDR1 reads SEHNR; CDR2 reads FQNEAQ (reference sequence). V was pared by 2 bases and J by 3 bases, with 17 bases between. This CDR3 comprises 17 residues. Clones were sequenced by immunoSEQ multiplex PCR, and TCRdb holds only the in-frame ones, with some missing. This sample yields over 60,000 clones, of which about 74% are seen a single time; 0.88% belongs to the top ten. The chain joins TRBV7-9 to TRBJ1-3; D gene unclear. The sample comprised memory CD4+ T cells from blood. The TCR sequence derives from an adult in good health and CMV-seronegative. Here the CDR3 reads CASSLPVTAPLGNTIYF. The DNA of the CDR3 is TGTGCCAGCAGCTTACCTGTCACCGCCCCACTTGGAAACACCATATATTTT.